The present T cell receptor (beta chain) was sequenced within a study of T cells in Graves' hyperthyroidism and ophthalmopathy. The investigators amplified TCR beta CDR3 regions from RNA transcripts. The HTBI primer set served for first-round RT-PCR of the TCR CDR3. TCRdb re-analysed the multiplex PCR reads in MiXCR, keeping a single row per CDR3 protein. Among about 400,000 distinct CDR3 sequences listed, 15% to 17% were seen once. This clonotype came up many times. This clonotype originated in a woman aged 18-29 years with Graves' hyperthyroidism. Sequencing was done on a sample of blood.

CDR3 coding DNA: TGTGCCAGCAGTTTAATCGTGGGGGCGAGGAATGAGCAGTTCTTC. Translating gives CASSLIVGARNEQFF. The chain links TRBV27 to TRBJ2-1, with a weak D call TRBD1 (6 bases). Germline CDR1 and CDR2: MNHEY and SMNVEV (reference sequence). This CDR3 contains 15 residues. Trimming took off 2 bases at V and 7 bases at J, with 15 bases between the two ends.